The clone carrying this T cell receptor beta chain was seen only a few times. This entry belongs to a study of patients and donors after allogeneic stem cell transplantation. TCRdb re-analysed the RT-PCR reads in MiXCR, keeping a single row per CDR3 protein. The sample includes 50,000 to 60,000 distinct CDR3 sequences, roughly 15% of them seen just once. CDR3 length: 12 amino acids. V lost 4 bases, J lost 0 bases, and 5 bases lay in between. Germline V gene data show CDR1 as DFQATT and CDR2 as SNEGSKA (reference sequence). The TCR was taken from a human donor who was either an allogeneic HSCT recipient or a stem cell or donor lymphocyte infusion donor (not recorded which). It is not recorded whose cells these are; they may come from a transplant donor. Input material: blood, either unsorted or a sorted T cell fraction (not recorded which). This chain links TRBV20-1 with TRBJ2-3; D gene uncertain. The CDR3 DNA sequence: TGCAGTGCTACCACTAGCACAGATACGCAGTATTTT. Translation gives CSATTSTDTQYF.